This T cell receptor beta chain emerged from a study of blood T cell repertoires in COVID-19. Germline lookup yields CDR1 KGHSH and CDR2 LQKENI. The CDR3 sequence is 16 residues long. V was pared by 1 base and J by 2 bases, with 12 bases between. Here immunoSEQ multiplex PCR was the method, and the copy in TCRdb shows in-frame clones only, minus some. Of a few hundred thousand clones listed, roughly 80% are singletons. The sequencing input was PBMCs or T cells enriched from blood (not recorded which). This chain uses TRBV18 with TRBJ1-5; D may be TRBD1 (5 bases). The clonotype was recovered from a man aged 35 to 55 who had been exposed to COVID-19. The CDR3 loop reads CASSPQWGDRNQPQHF. In DNA, the CDR3 is TGTGCCAGCTCACCACAATGGGGCGATCGCAATCAGCCCCAGCATTTT. Drawing the rest from reference TRBV18 and TRBJ1-5, the complete variable domain is NAGVMQNPRHLVRRRGQEARLRCSPMKGHSHVYWYRQLPEEGLKFMVYLQKENIIDESGMPKERFSAEFPKEGPSILRIQQVVRGDSAAYFCASSPQWGDRNQPQHFGDGTRLSIL.